The clone carrying this T cell receptor beta chain was seen a handful of times. Its specificity is unknown. The sample originates from a study of shared clonotypes between healthy human individuals. Study-wide context: Donor ages ranged 18 to 49 years: a couple of women, three men.

Study outcomes and limitations: Among four donors, approximately 5% of naive CD4 clonotypes were found in common.

The repertoire was sequenced with immunoSEQ multiplex PCR; TCRdb's copy has only in-frame clones and lacks some. This table has 550,000 to 850,000 clones, about two thirds appearing once. Germline lookup yields CDR1 SEHNR and CDR2 FQNEAQ (reference sequence). CDR3 length: 14 residues. J gave up 3 bases and V 3 bases, and 2 bases lay outside the gene matches. The TCR sequence derives from a woman aged 25-40 years in good health. Sequencing used memory CD4+ T cells sorted from blood. The subset is: CD45RA-negative fraction. This chain uses TRBV7-9 with TRBJ2-7, with 10 bases fitting TRBD2. The CDR3 sequence is CASSFGTSDYEQYF. For the CDR3, the DNA is TGTGCCAGCAGCTTCGGGACTAGCGACTACGAGCAGTACTTC.